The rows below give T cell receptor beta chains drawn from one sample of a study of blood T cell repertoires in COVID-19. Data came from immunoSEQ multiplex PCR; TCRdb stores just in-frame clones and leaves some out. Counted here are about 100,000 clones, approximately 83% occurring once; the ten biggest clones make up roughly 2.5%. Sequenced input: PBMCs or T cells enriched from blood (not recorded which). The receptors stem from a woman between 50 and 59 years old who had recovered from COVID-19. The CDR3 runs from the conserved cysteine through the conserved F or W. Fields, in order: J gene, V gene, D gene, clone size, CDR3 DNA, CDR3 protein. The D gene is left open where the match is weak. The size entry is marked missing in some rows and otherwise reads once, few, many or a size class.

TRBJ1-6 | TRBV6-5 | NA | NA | TGTGCCAGCAGTTCGAAAAGACAGGACTATAATTCACCCCTCCACTTT | CASSSKRQDYNSPLHF
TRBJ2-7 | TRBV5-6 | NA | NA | TGTGCCAGCAGCGGGACCGGGACTGGAACCTACGAGCAGTACTTC | CASSGTGTGTYEQYF
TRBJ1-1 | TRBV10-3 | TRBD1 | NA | TGTGCCATCAGTGAGTCTCGGACAGGGTGGACTGAAGCTTTCTTT | CAISESRTGWTEAFF
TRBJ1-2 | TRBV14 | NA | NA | TGTGCCAGCAGCCAGATCCTGACGGGGAATGGCTACACCTTC | CASSQILTGNGYTF
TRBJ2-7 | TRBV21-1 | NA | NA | TGTGCCAGCACCACACAGGGAGTGCAGTACTTC | CASTTQGVQYF
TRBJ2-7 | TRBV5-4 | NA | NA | TGTGCCAGCAGCTTCCGCGGAGGGCACGAGCAGTACTTC | CASSFRGGHEQYF
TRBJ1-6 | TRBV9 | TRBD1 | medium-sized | TGTGCCAGCAGCCCTACAGGGGGCGATAATTCACCCCTCCACTTT | CASSPTGGDNSPLHF
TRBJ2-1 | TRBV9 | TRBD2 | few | TGTGCCAGCAGCGGGGGGCTAGCGGGATACAATGAGCAGTTCTTC | CASSGGLAGYNEQFF
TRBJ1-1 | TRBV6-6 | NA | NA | TGTGCCAGCAGTTACACCATACAGGGTAACACTGAAGCTTTCTTT | CASSYTIQGNTEAFF
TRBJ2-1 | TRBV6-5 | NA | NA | TGTGCCAGCAGCTACGCGGGAAATGAGCAGTTCTTC | CASSYAGNEQFF
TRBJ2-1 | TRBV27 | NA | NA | TGTGCCAGTCGTCGGGGCGGGACCACCTCTGGGGAGCAGTTCTTC | CASRRGGTTSGEQFF
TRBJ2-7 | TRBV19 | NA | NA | TGTGCCAGTAGTGTCACCGGGTCTTCCTACGAGCAGTACTTC | CASSVTGSSYEQYF
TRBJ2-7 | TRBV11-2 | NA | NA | TGTGCCAGCAGCTTAAGAGCGGCTGCCGAGACCTACGAGCAGTACTTC | CASSLRAAAETYEQYF